The rows below give T cell receptor beta chains drawn from one sample of a study of cytomegalovirus exposure and HLA in healthy donors. Produced via immunoSEQ multiplex PCR; TCRdb's table is partial and in-frame only. Of approximately 150,000 clones detected, around 70% appear once; the ten largest clones hold roughly 4.5%. The sequenced sample was PBMCs. The receptors come from a young man in good health and CMV-seropositive. CDR3s include the opening cysteine and the closing phenylalanine or tryptophan. A D gene is named only where the DNA matches it firmly. The size field is filled for only some rows; it gives once, few, many or a size class.

length	size	V	D	J	CDR3	DNA
14	-	TRBV6-1	-	TRBJ1-2	CASSERQTVVGYTF	TGTGCCAGCAGTGAAAGGCAGACAGTCGTGGGCTACACCTTC
15	-	TRBV6-4	TRBD2	TRBJ2-1	CASSPLAGAFHEQFF	TGTGCCAGCAGTCCACTGGCGGGAGCTTTCCATGAGCAGTTCTTC
14	few	TRBV27	-	TRBJ2-5	CASSLGGDGKTQYF	TGTGCCAGCAGTTTAGGTGGAGACGGGAAGACCCAGTACTTC
13	-	TRBV5-1	TRBD1	TRBJ2-5	CASRRQGRETQYF	TGCGCCAGCAGACGACAGGGTAGGGAGACCCAGTACTTC
16	-	TRBV5-1	TRBD1	TRBJ2-2	CASSFLQGARTGELFF	TGCGCCAGCAGCTTCCTTCAGGGGGCTCGAACCGGGGAGCTGTTTTTT
16	few	TRBV7-9	-	TRBJ1-3	CASSLVAGLSGNTIYF	TGTGCCAGCAGCTTAGTGGCAGGGCTCTCTGGAAACACCATATATTTT
15	few	TRBV6-1	-	TRBJ1-2	CASSEGTLSNYGYTF	TGTGCCAGCTCGGAGGGGACCCTGTCTAACTATGGCTACACCTTC
13	-	TRBV6-5	TRBD1	TRBJ1-2	CASSRTGGYGYTF	TGTGCCAGCAGCCGGACAGGGGGCTATGGCTACACCTTC
12	-	TRBV30	-	TRBJ1-1	CAWSGRHTEAFF	TGTGCCTGGAGTGGGAGGCACACTGAAGCTTTCTTT
14	-	TRBV19	-	TRBJ1-5	CASSPGGGNQPQHF	TGTGCCAGTAGTCCGGGAGGGGGCAATCAGCCCCAGCATTTT
13	-	TRBV19	-	TRBJ1-1	CASSPGGNTEAFF	TGTGCCAGTAGTCCCGGGGGTAACACTGAAGCTTTCTTT
15	few	TRBV4-2	-	TRBJ1-6	CASSQDDSGKGTLHF	TGTGCCAGCAGCCAAGATGATTCGGGGAAGGGCACCCTCCACTTT
15	once	TRBV7-9	-	TRBJ1-2	CASSPSGRNNYGYTF	TGTGCCAGCAGCCCGTCAGGGCGCAATAACTATGGCTACACCTTC
13	few	TRBV2	-	TRBJ2-1	CASSGTRDNEQFF	TGTGCCAGCAGTGGGACAAGAGACAATGAGCAGTTCTTC
17	-	TRBV6-1	TRBD1	TRBJ2-5	CASSEATGALYKETQYF	TGTGCCAGCAGTGAAGCTACAGGGGCCCTCTATAAAGAGACCCAGTACTTC